Listed below are T cell receptor beta chains from one sample, sequenced in a study of cytomegalovirus exposure and HLA in healthy donors. The protocol was immunoSEQ multiplex PCR, while the TCRdb copy is restricted to in-frame clones and leaves out a portion. The table has roughly 150,000 clones, around 89% seen once. Input material: PBMCs. These receptors originate from a young man in good health and CMV-seronegative. Both conserved end residues are part of each CDR3. D genes are given only for firm matches. Size tells how often a clone was seen (once, few, many) or the class of an expanded clone, and some rows leave it out.

>-|TRBV6-1|TRBJ1-1|TRBD1
TGTGCCAGCAGGACGGGACAGGGGGTGTGGGCTTTCTTT
CASRTGQGVWAFF
>-|TRBV7-7|TRBJ2-3|TRBD1
TGTGCTAGCAGCTTCGGACAGGCCGGGGATACGCAGTATTTT
CASSFGQAGDTQYF
>-|TRBV27|TRBJ2-5|TRBD2
TGTGCCAGCAGTCCAGGACTAGCGGGGGGCCGAGAGACCCAGTACTTC
CASSPGLAGGRETQYF
>-|TRBV4-1|TRBJ1-1|-
TGCGCCAGCAGCCAAGATCATGCAGGGAACACTGAAGCTTTCTTT
CASSQDHAGNTEAFF
>-|TRBV7-2|TRBJ2-6|-
TGTGCCAGCACCTTCGGGCGGAGGACTGGGGCCAACGTCCTGACTTTC
CASTFGRRTGANVLTF
>-|TRBV7-9|TRBJ2-3|TRBD2
TGTGCCAGCAGCACGGGACTAGCGGGAGAAACAGATACGCAGTATTTT
CASSTGLAGETDTQYF
>-|TRBV28|TRBJ2-1|-
TGTGCCAGCAGTTTATCGGGGGGACACTACAATGAGCAGTTCTTC
CASSLSGGHYNEQFF
>-|TRBV18|TRBJ2-5|-
TGTGCCAGCTCACCACCGGGGGGGCTCCAAGAGACCCAGTACTTC
CASSPPGGLQETQYF
>-|TRBV7-9|TRBJ1-2|-
TGTGCCAGCAGATTAAATCTCGGAGGAGACTATGGCTACACCTTC
CASRLNLGGDYGYTF
>-|TRBV10-2|TRBJ2-7|-
TGCGCCACGTTTTCGACAGGGAGCGGGTCCTACGAGCAGTACTTC
CATFSTGSGSYEQYF
>-|TRBV5-1|TRBJ1-2|TRBD1
TGCGCCAGCAGCGAACAGGGGGCGGACTATGGCTACACCTTC
CASSEQGADYGYTF
>-|TRBV30|TRBJ1-2|TRBD1
TGTGCCTGGAGTCTAGGGGGCGGAGATGGCTACACCTTC
CAWSLGGGDGYTF
>-|TRBV7-2|TRBJ2-1|-
TGTGCCAGCAGCTACTCGGGGACATCCTACAATGAGCAGTTCTTC
CASSYSGTSYNEQFF
>-|TRBV10-2|TRBJ1-2|TRBD1
TGCGCCAGCGGCAGTAGACAGGGCATCTATGGCTACACCTTC
CASGSRQGIYGYTF
>-|TRBV28|TRBJ1-1|TRBD1
TGTGCCAGCAGTCCCCCCTCGACAGGGCGAAACACTGAAGCTTTCTTT
CASSPPSTGRNTEAFF
>-|TRBV7-2|TRBJ1-2|TRBD1
TGTGCCAGCAGCTTAGCGAGGGGGCTAAACTATGGCTACACCTTC
CASSLARGLNYGYTF
>-|TRBV27|TRBJ2-1|TRBD2
TGTGCCAGCAGTTTCGGACTAGCGGGGGGCCTCACCTACAATGAGCAGTTCTTC
CASSFGLAGGLTYNEQFF
>-|TRBV19|TRBJ1-1|TRBD1
TGTGCCAGTAGTATTGGGACAGGGTTTGCTTTCTTT
CASSIGTGFAFF
>few|TRBV5-4|TRBJ2-7|-
TGTGCCAGCAGCTTGGATCTACTAGCTGGCGAGCAGTACTTC
CASSLDLLAGEQYF
>-|TRBV19|TRBJ1-2|-
TGTGCCAGTAGTATGGGGGGGCGGTCCTCCTATGGCTACACCTTC
CASSMGGRSSYGYTF
>-|TRBV2|TRBJ2-2|TRBD1
TGTGCCACGGACAGGGTTAATGCCGGGGAGCTGTTTTTT
CATDRVNAGELFF
>-|TRBV4-1|TRBJ2-3|-
TGCGCCAGCAGCCAAGAGAGCCATGGACTGGGCCGAAGCACAGATACGCAGTATTTT
CASSQESHGLGRSTDTQYF
>-|TRBV6-1|TRBJ1-5|-
TGTGCCAGCAGACCTAATTATAGCAATCAGCCCCAGCATTTT
CASRPNYSNQPQHF
>-|TRBV6-1|TRBJ1-1|TRBD1
TGTGCCAGCCGAAGAACAGGGGGGCTTAACCAGGAAGCTTTCTTT
CASRRTGGLNQEAFF
>-|TRBV29-1|TRBJ1-2|-
TGCAGCGTTTACACTAACTATGGCTACACCTTC
CSVYTNYGYTF
>-|TRBV11-2|TRBJ1-3|-
TGTGCCAGCAGCTTAGAAACAGCCTCTGGAAACACCATATATTTT
CASSLETASGNTIYF
>-|TRBV6-1|TRBJ1-3|TRBD1
TGTGCCAGCAGTGCGGGACAGGGGGGAAACACCATATATTTT
CASSAGQGGNTIYF
>once|TRBV27|TRBJ2-7|-
TGTGCCAGCAGTCCCGTCAGGGGCCCCTACGAGCAGTACTTC
CASSPVRGPYEQYF
>-|TRBV5-1|TRBJ2-1|TRBD2
TGCGCCAGCAGCTTGGGTGAGGGACTAGCGGATGAGCAGTTCTTC
CASSLGEGLADEQFF